The 27 T cell receptor beta chains below all came from one sample that was sequenced in a study of CD8 T cells in ankylosing spondylitis. Findings and limits, study-wide: Seemingly distinctive of ankylosing spondylitis blood was a TCR beta motif formed by eight highly homologous variants.

The antigens of these receptors remain unknown. TCRdb re-derived calls from the 5' RACE reads in MiXCR, one entry per CDR3 protein. The sample carries under 250,000 distinct CDR3 sequences, about 7% recorded once. Sequenced: blood, either unsorted or a sorted T cell fraction (not recorded which). The receptors shown here come from a male donor with ankylosing spondylitis.

This clonotype was seen at least ten times. V is TRBV7-2 and J is TRBJ1-2; the D gene is possibly TRBD1 (5 bases). The germline V gene has CDR1 SGHTA and CDR2 FQGNSA. V shed 3 bases and J shed 7 bases, with 12 bases lying between them. The CDR3 extends over 13 amino acids. CDR3: CASSFSGAGGYTF. The DNA for the CDR3 is TGTGCCAGCAGCTTCAGTGGGGCGGGTGGCTACACCTTC.

This clonotype was recorded many times. The chain links TRBV7-9 to TRBJ2-7; D not certain. CDR1 SEHNR and CDR2 FQNEAQ come from the germline V gene (reference sequence). The V and J ends lost 1 base and 3 bases respectively, with 10 bases between them. The CDR3 loop spans 14 amino acids. CDR3 loop: CASSLGGPLYEQYF. The DNA of the CDR3 is TGTGCCAGCAGCTTAGGAGGACCGCTCTACGAGCAGTACTTC.

The chain has TRBV29-1 and TRBJ2-7; D is perhaps TRBD2 (6 bases). Looked up from germline, CDR1 is SQVTM and CDR2 is ANQGSEA. The CDR3 length is 11 residues. Trimming pared 4 bases from V and 2 bases from J, leaving 6 bases between. In DNA, the CDR3 is TGCAGCGTTGGGGGGGCCTACGAGCAGTACTTC. This codes for CSVGGAYEQYF.

This clonotype was counted at least ten times. This rearrangement joins TRBV4-3 to TRBJ2-3; possibly TRBD2 for D (5 bases). Trimming cost V 0 bases and J 5 bases, with 18 bases left between them. The CDR3 contains 17 residues. Germline CDR1 reads LGHNA; CDR2 reads YSLEER. Here the CDR3 DNA reads TGCGCCAGCAGCCAAGAATGGGCTAGCAGCCTGGGAGATACGCAGTATTTT. Amino acid sequence: CASSQEWASSLGDTQYF.

This clonotype was recorded at least ten times. The chain combines TRBV5-6 with TRBJ2-2; TRBD2 matches 8 bases. The V gene end was trimmed by 0 bases and the J gene end by 3 bases; junction bases not matched to a gene: 13. The CDR3 is 19 amino acids. Germline values: CDR1 SGHDT, CDR2 YYEEEE. CDR3 region: CASSLDLSGGLGHTGELFF. DNA of the CDR3: TGTGCCAGCAGCTTGGATTTGTCGGGGGGGCTTGGTCACACCGGGGAGCTGTTTTTT. Full variable domain (outside the CDR3, taken from reference TRBV5-6 and TRBJ2-2): DAGVTQSPTHLIKTRGQQVTLRCSPKSGHDTVSWYQQALGQGPQFIFQYYEEEERQRGNFPDRFSGHQFPNYSSELNVNALLLGDSALYLCASSLDLSGGLGHTGELFFGEGSRLTVL.

The table lists this clonotype with a few counts. The CDR3 sequence is CASSLGTAGSYNEQFF. For the CDR3, the DNA is TGTGCCAGCAGCTTAGGTACAGCGGGGTCCTACAATGAGCAGTTCTTC. The chain recombines TRBV7-6 with TRBJ2-1; 7 nucleotides line up with TRBD2. The trim removed 1 base at V and 1 base at J, leaving 4 bases unmatched. The length of the CDR3 is 16 residues. Germline loops: CDR1 SGHVS, CDR2 FNYEAQ.

This clonotype was counted between two and nine times. The chain uses TRBV7-6 and TRBJ2-3; TRBD2 agrees at 8 bases. This CDR3 spans 17 amino acids. With V trimmed by 2 bases and J by 4 bases, 11 bases remained unmatched. Per the germline V gene, CDR1 is SGHVS and CDR2 is FNYEAQ. The CDR3 loop is CASSLLRDGGASDTQYF. In DNA, the CDR3 is TGTGCCAGCAGCTTACTGAGGGACGGGGGGGCGTCAGATACGCAGTATTTT. The full variable domain, completed using reference TRBV7-6 and TRBJ2-3, is GAGVSQSPRYKVTKRGQDVALRCDPISGHVSLYWYRQALGQGPEFLTYFNYEAQQDKSGLPNDRFSAERPEGSISTLTIQRTEQRDSAMYRCASSLLRDGGASDTQYFGPGTRLTVL.

The table lists this clonotype with many counts. V gene TRBV20-1 combines with J gene TRBJ2-3; TRBD1 matches 7 bases. Germline V CDR1 and CDR2: DFQATT, SNEGSKA (reference sequence). J lost 6 bases, V lost 0 bases, and 3 bases had no gene match. The CDR3 extends over 13 amino acids. The CDR3 is CSARDRGQDTQYF. In DNA, the CDR3 is TGCAGTGCTAGAGATAGGGGACAGGATACGCAGTATTTT.

This clonotype was seen at least ten times. This chain connects TRBV11-2 to TRBJ1-3; D gene unclear. The CDR3 runs 15 residues. Between the trimmed V and J ends, which lost 4 bases and 3 bases, there was a span of 13 bases. Germline CDR1 SGHAT, CDR2 FQNNGV. The CDR3 sequence: CASSSAGIVGNTIYF. The CDR3 coding sequence is TGTGCCAGCAGCTCAGCGGGGATAGTTGGAAACACCATATATTTT.

This clonotype was seen a handful of times. This chain links TRBV6-2 or TRBV6-3 with TRBJ2-7; no reliable D call. The V gene lost 2 bases and the J gene lost 3 bases, with 5 bases spanning the gap. Germline V gene sequence: CDR1 MNHEY, CDR2 SVGEGT. CDR3 length: 12 residues. CDR3 loop: CASSYPDYEQYF. CDR3 DNA sequence: TGTGCCAGCAGTTACCCCGACTACGAGCAGTACTTC.

The chain combines TRBV4-1 with TRBJ2-5; D gene uncertain. The V gene lost 1 base and the J gene lost 4 bases, with 10 bases spanning the gap. The germline CDR1 and CDR2 sequences are MGHRA and YSYEKL. This CDR3 is 14 amino acids long. The CDR3 here is CASSQARVRETQYF. The DNA for the CDR3 is TGCGCCAGCAGCCAAGCCCGGGTAAGAGAGACCCAGTACTTC.

In this sample, this clonotype turned up many times. The rearrangement joins TRBV27 to TRBJ2-1, with 8 bases identical to TRBD2. The germline gives CDR1 MNHEY, CDR2 SMNVEV (reference sequence). V gave up 3 bases and J gave up 8 bases; unmatched junction bases: 6. This CDR3 is built from 14 residues. In DNA form, the CDR3 reads TGTGCCAGCAGTTTTGCTGGGACTAGGTATGAGCAGTTCTTC. It is translated as CASSFAGTRYEQFF.

The chain is built from TRBV5-6 and TRBJ1-6, with 12 positions matching TRBD1. CDR3 size: 14 residues. With V trimmed by 4 bases and J by 10 bases, 3 bases remained unmatched. Germline V gene sequence: CDR1 SGHDT, CDR2 YYEEEE. CDR3 coding DNA: TGTGCCAGCAGCCGGGACAGGGGGCCCTCACCCCTCCACTTT. Encoded protein: CASSRDRGPSPLHF.

Many counts were recorded for this clonotype. The chain carries TRBV24-1 and TRBJ2-1, with 7 bases aligning to TRBD2. J was trimmed by 12 bases and V by 3 bases; bases with no gene match: 1. Germline V gene sequence: CDR1 KGHDR, CDR2 SFDVKD. There are 11 residues in the CDR3. CDR3 residues: CATSDPGGQFF. In DNA form, the CDR3 reads TGTGCCACCAGTGATCCGGGAGGGCAGTTCTTC.

This clonotype was found a few times. The rearrangement uses TRBV20-1 and TRBJ2-1; TRBD2 is a possible D gene (5 bases). The CDR3 contains 15 residues. Germline V gives CDR1 DFQATT, CDR2 SNEGSKA (reference sequence). Trimming removed 3 bases from V and 0 bases from J, with 12 bases in between. CDR3 sequence: CSASGGLSSYNEQFF. CDR3 DNA sequence: TGCAGTGCTAGCGGAGGTCTAAGCTCCTACAATGAGCAGTTCTTC.

In its sample, this clonotype was seen many times. The chain carries TRBV5-1 and TRBJ1-2, with TRBD1 matching over 9 bases. Trimming removed 4 bases from V and 7 bases from J; junction bases left unmatched: 5. This CDR3 is 13 amino acids long. Germline lookup yields CDR1 SGHRS and CDR2 YFSETQ. In DNA form, the CDR3 reads TGCGCCAGCAGCCCGGGACAGGGACGTGGCTACACCTTC. Translated, it gives CASSPGQGRGYTF.

This clonotype has ten or more counts. The chain uses TRBV3-1 and TRBJ2-7, with D perhaps matching TRBD2 (6 bases). From germline, CDR1 is LGHDT and CDR2 YNNKEL (reference sequence). V shed 2 bases and J shed 1 base, with 15 bases lying between them. This CDR3 spans 16 amino acids. The CDR3 nucleotides read TGTGCCAGCAGCCAACTCTGGGCAGGGAGGTCCTACGAGCAGTACTTC. Translation: CASSQLWAGRSYEQYF.

This clonotype came up many times. The rearrangement links TRBV6-2 or TRBV6-3 to TRBJ2-2; D tentatively reads TRBD1 or TRBD2 (6 bases each). There are 15 residues in the CDR3. The germline V gene has CDR1 MNHEY and CDR2 SVGEGT. V lost 0 bases and J lost 6, with 11 bases in between. The CDR3 loop reads CASSYSRGGPGELFF. The CDR3 nucleotides read TGTGCCAGCAGTTACTCGAGAGGGGGGCCCGGGGAGCTGTTTTTT.

This clonotype was found many times. The rearrangement links TRBV6-5 to TRBJ2-7, with TRBD2 matching 9 bases. Germline V gives CDR1 MNHEY, CDR2 SVGAGI. Trimming at V came to 1 base and at J to 4 bases, leaving 8 bases not matched to a gene. The CDR3 is 16 residues long. The chain's CDR3 is CASSYFGGRAGYEQYF. The DNA of the CDR3 is TGTGCCAGCAGTTACTTCGGCGGGAGGGCTGGGTACGAGCAGTACTTC.

J is TRBJ2-1 and V is TRBV7-3; 8 nucleotides align to TRBD2. The CDR3 totals 14 residues. Per germline, CDR1 SGHTA and CDR2 FQGTGA. V shed 5 bases, J shed 9 bases, and the junction held 9 bases outside the gene matches. The chain's CDR3 is CASSPGVAGTEQFF. The DNA of the CDR3 is TGTGCCAGCAGCCCCGGGGTAGCGGGGACTGAGCAGTTCTTC.

This clonotype was recorded many times. The chain joins TRBV7-9 to TRBJ1-2; a weak D match, TRBD1 (5 bases). Between the trimmed V and J ends, which lost 5 bases and 3 bases, there was a span of 10 bases. Germline V CDR1 and CDR2: SEHNR, FQNEAQ (reference sequence). The CDR3 is 13 residues long. CDR3 in DNA: TGTGCCAGCAGCCGGGACGGATACTATGGCTACACCTTC. It translates to CASSRDGYYGYTF.

This clonotype was recorded many times. V is TRBV27 and J is TRBJ1-1, with D possibly being TRBD1 (6 bases). The germline gives CDR1 MNHEY, CDR2 SMNVEV (reference sequence). Trimming stripped 2 bases from V and 6 bases from J, with 13 bases between. The CDR3 has 14 residues. The CDR3 region is CASSLIQGDPEAFF. The CDR3 DNA follows: TGTGCCAGCAGTTTAATACAGGGCGACCCTGAAGCTTTCTTT.

This clonotype was counted at least ten times. The rearrangement uses TRBV9 and TRBJ2-1; 12 bases match TRBD2. The trim removed 4 bases at V and 3 bases at J, leaving 8 bases unmatched. CDR1 is SGDLS, CDR2 YYNGEE, per germline. The CDR3 has 17 amino acids. DNA for the CDR3: TGTGCCAGCAGCACAACTAGCGGGAGGCTAATCTACAATGAGCAGTTCTTC. Its translation is CASSTTSGRLIYNEQFF.

Ten or more counts support this clonotype. This rearrangement joins TRBV20-1 to TRBJ2-1; TRBD2 matches 10 bases. CDR3 size: 15 residues. Trimming at V came to 6 bases and at J to 4 bases, leaving 9 bases not matched to a gene. Germline-derived CDR1 and CDR2 are DFQATT and SNEGSKA (reference sequence). The CDR3 DNA sequence: TGCAGTGCCGCCCTTGGACTAGCGGATTACAATGAGCAGTTCTTC. It is translated as CSAALGLADYNEQFF.

This clonotype was seen more than once but under ten times. The rearrangement links TRBV19 to TRBJ2-1; 7 bases agree with TRBD2. Unmatched junction bases numbered 8, after V lost 11 bases and J lost 4 bases. Germline CDR1 is LNHDA and CDR2 is SQIVND (reference sequence). The CDR3 spans 13 residues. In DNA form, the CDR3 reads TGTGCCGCGGGGGACGAAGCTTACAATGAGCAGTTCTTC. This sequence encodes CAAGDEAYNEQFF.

This clonotype was observed at least ten times. This chain connects TRBV28 to TRBJ2-5; D gene unclear. The ends were cut back, 2 bases at V and 3 bases at J, with 13 bases in the middle. Looked up from germline, CDR1 is MDHEN and CDR2 is SYDVKM. CDR3 size: 15 residues. The CDR3 DNA reads TGTGCCAGCAGTTTAATTGGGATTTCCAAAGAGACCCAGTACTTC. Translating gives CASSLIGISKETQYF.

The chain has TRBV15 and TRBJ2-3, with TRBD1 identical over 9 bases. The V gene end was trimmed by 4 bases and the J gene end by 4 bases; junction bases not matched to a gene: 6. The CDR3 length is 15 residues. Germline assignment: CDR1 LNHNV and CDR2 YYDKDF (reference sequence). Written as DNA, the CDR3 is TGTGCCACCAGCACCGAACAGGGGGCAGCAGATACGCAGTATTTT. Encoded protein: CATSTEQGAADTQYF.